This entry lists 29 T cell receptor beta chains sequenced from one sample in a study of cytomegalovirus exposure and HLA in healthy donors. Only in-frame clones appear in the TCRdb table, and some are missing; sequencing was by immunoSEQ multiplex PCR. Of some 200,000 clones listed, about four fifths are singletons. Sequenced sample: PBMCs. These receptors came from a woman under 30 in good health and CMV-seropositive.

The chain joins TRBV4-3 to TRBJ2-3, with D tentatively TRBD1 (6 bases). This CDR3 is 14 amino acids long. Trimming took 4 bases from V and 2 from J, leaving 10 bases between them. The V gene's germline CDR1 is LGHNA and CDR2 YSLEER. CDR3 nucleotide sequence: TGCGCCAGCAGCCTGGACAGTCCCACAGATACGCAGTATTTT. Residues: CASSLDSPTDTQYF.

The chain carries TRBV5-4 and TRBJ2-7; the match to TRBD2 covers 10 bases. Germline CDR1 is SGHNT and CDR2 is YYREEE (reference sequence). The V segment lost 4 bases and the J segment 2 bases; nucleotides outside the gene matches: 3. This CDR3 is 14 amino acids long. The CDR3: CASSSSGGAYEQYF. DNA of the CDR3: TGTGCCAGCAGCAGCAGCGGGGGGGCCTACGAGCAGTACTTC.

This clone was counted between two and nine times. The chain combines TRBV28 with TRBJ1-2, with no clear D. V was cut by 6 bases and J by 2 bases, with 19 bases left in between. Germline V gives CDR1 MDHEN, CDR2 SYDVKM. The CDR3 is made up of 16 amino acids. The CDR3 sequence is CASSPKWPSGNYGYTF. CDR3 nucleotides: TGTGCCAGCAGCCCTAAGTGGCCCTCGGGAAACTATGGCTACACCTTC.

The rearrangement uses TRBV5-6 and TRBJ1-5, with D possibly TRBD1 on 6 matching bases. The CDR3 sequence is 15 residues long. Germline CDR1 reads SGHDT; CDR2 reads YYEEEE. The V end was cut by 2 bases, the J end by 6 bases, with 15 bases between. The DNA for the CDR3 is TGTGCCAGCAGCTTCGGACAGTCTCTTGCTCAGCCCCAGCATTTT. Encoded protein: CASSFGQSLAQPQHF.

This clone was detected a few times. The CDR3: CASSLLQGGPNYGYTF. The CDR3 DNA sequence: TGTGCCAGCAGCTTGTTGCAGGGGGGCCCTAACTATGGCTACACCTTC. The rearrangement uses TRBV5-4 and TRBJ1-2; 7 bases map to TRBD1. From germline, CDR1 is SGHNT and CDR2 YYREEE (reference sequence). V lost 1 base and J lost 0; bases outside the gene matches: 6. This CDR3 has 16 amino acids.

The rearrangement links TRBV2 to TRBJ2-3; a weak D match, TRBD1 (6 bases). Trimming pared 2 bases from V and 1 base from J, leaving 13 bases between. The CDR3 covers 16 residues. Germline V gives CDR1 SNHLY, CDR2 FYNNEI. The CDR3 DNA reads TGTGCCAGCAGTGAAAATAGGGCAGGGGGCACAGATACGCAGTATTTT. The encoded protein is CASSENRAGGTDTQYF.

The CDR3 region is CASSLVQGTDTQYF. In nucleotides, the CDR3 is TGTGCCAGCAGCTTAGTCCAGGGAACAGATACGCAGTATTTT. The chain combines TRBV7-2 with TRBJ2-3, with D possibly matching TRBD1 (5 bases). The V end lost 1 base, the J end lost 3 bases, and 8 bases lay between the germline ends. The CDR3 contains 14 residues. Germline V gene sequence: CDR1 SGHTA, CDR2 FQGNSA.

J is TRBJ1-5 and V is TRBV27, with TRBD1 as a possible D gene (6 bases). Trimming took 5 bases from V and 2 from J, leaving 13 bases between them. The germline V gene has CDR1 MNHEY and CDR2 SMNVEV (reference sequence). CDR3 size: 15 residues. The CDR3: CASSHRVGGNQPQHF. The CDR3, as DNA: TGTGCCAGCAGTCACAGGGTGGGAGGCAATCAGCCCCAGCATTTT.

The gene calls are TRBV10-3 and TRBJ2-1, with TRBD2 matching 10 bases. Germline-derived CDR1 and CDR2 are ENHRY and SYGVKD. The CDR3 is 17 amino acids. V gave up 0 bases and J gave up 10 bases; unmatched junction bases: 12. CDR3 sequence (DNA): TGTGCCATCAGTGAGTCGTCTGTCGGACTAGCGGTTATGGAGCAGTTCTTC. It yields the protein CAISESSVGLAVMEQFF.

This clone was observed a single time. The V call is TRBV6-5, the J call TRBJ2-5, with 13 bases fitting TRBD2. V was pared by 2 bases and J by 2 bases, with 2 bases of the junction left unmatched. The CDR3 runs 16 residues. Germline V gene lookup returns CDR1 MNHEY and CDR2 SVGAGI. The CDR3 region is CASSYEGLAGQETQYF. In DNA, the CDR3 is TGTGCCAGCAGTTACGAGGGACTAGCGGGGCAAGAGACCCAGTACTTC.

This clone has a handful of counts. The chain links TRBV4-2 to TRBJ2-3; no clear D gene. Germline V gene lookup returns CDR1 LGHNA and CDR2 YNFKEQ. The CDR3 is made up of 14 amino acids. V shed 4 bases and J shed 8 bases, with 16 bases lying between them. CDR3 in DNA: TGTGCCAGCAGCCCCTGGGCCTCCGCTGGTACGCAGTATTTT. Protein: CASSPWASAGTQYF.

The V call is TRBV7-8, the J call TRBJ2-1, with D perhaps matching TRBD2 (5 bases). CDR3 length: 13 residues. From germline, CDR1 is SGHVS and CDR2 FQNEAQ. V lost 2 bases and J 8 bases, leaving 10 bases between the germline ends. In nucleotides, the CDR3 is TGTGCCAGCAGCTTACTTAGCGAGGATGAGCAGTTCTTC. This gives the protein CASSLLSEDEQFF.

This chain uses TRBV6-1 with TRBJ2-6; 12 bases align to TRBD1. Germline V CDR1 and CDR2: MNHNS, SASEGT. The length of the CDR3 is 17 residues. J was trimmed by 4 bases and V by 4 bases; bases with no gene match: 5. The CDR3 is CASSARDRGLGANVLTF. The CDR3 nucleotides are TGTGCCAGCAGTGCCCGGGACAGGGGGCTAGGGGCCAACGTCCTGACTTTC.

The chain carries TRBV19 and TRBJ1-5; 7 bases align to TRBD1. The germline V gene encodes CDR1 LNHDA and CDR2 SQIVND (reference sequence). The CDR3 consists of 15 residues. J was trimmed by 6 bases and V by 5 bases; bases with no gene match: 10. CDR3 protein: CASSFNEGAFQPQHF. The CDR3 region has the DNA TGTGCCAGTAGTTTTAATGAGGGGGCTTTTCAGCCCCAGCATTTT.

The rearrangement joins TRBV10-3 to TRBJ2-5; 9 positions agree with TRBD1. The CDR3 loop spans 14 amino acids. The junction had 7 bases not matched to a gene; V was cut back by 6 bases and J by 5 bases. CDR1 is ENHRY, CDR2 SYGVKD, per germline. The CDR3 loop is CAIRPGQGPETQYF. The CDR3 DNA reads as TGTGCCATCAGACCGGGACAGGGTCCCGAGACCCAGTACTTC.

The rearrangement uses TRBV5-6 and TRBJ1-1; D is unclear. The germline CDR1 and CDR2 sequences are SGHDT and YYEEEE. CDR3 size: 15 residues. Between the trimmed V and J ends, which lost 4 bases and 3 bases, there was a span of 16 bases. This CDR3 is CASSPVSRRDTEAFF. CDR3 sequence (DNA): TGTGCCAGCAGCCCAGTGTCAAGGAGGGACACTGAAGCTTTCTTT.

The chain's CDR3 is CASRTGGTYGYTF. CDR3 DNA: TGTGCCAGCAGGACAGGGGGAACCTATGGCTACACCTTC. The chain joins TRBV7-9 to TRBJ1-2, with 9 bases identical to TRBD1. The trim removed 6 bases at V and 4 bases at J, leaving 3 bases unmatched. The germline gives CDR1 SEHNR, CDR2 FQNEAQ (reference sequence). This CDR3 contains 13 residues.

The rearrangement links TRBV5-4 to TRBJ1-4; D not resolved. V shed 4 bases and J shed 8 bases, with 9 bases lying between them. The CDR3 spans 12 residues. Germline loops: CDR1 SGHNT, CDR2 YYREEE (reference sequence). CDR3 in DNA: TGTGCCAGCAGCCCGGGTGGCGAAAAACTGTTTTTT. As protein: CASSPGGEKLFF.

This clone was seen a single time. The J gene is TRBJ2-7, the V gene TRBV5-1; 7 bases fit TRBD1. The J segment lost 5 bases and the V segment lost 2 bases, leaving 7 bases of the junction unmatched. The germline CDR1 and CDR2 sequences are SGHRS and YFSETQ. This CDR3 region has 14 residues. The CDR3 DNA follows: TGCGCCAGCAGCTTACAAGGGACAGTTCACGAGCAGTACTTC. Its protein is CASSLQGTVHEQYF.

CDR3 nucleotides: TGTGCCAGCAGTCAGACAGCGAACACTGAAGCTTTCTTT. The encoded protein is CASSQTANTEAFF. V and J are TRBV6-6 and TRBJ1-1, with D possibly being TRBD1 (5 bases). Germline V gene data show CDR1 as MNHNY and CDR2 as SVGAGI (reference sequence). The CDR3 runs 13 residues. The V end lost 5 bases, the J end lost 1 base, and 8 bases lay between the germline ends.

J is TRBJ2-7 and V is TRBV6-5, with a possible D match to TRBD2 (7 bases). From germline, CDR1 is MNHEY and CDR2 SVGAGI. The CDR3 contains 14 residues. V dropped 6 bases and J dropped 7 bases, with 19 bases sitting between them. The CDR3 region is CASSGRGGPVEQYF. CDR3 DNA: TGTGCCAGCAGCGGGCGCGGGGGCCCCGTGGAGCAGTACTTC.

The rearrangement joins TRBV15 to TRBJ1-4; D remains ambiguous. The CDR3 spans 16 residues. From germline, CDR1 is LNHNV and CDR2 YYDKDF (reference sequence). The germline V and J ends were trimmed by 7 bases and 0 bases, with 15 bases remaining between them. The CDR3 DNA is TGTGCCACCACCCCCGGGAGCCACGCAACTAATGAAAAACTGTTTTTT. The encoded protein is CATTPGSHATNEKLFF.

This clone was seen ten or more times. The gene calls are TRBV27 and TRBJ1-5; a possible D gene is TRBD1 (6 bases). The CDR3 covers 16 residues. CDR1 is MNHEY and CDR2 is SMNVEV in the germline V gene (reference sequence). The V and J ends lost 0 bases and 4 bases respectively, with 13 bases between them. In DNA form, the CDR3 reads TGTGCCAGCAGTTTATCCTACCCAAGGGGGAATCAGCCCCAGCATTTT. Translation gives CASSLSYPRGNQPQHF.

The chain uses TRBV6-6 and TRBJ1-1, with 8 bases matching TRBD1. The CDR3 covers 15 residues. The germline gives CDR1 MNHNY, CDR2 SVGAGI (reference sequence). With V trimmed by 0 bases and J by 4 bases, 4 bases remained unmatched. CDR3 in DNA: TGTGCCAGCAGTTACTCGTCCAGGGGGCCCACTGAAGCTTTCTTT. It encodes CASSYSSRGPTEAFF.

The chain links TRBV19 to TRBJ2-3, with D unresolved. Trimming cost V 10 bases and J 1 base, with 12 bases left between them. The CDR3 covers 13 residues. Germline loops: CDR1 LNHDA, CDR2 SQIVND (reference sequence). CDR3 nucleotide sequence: TGTGCCACCCGCCTAGATGGCACAGATACGCAGTATTTT. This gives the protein CATRLDGTDTQYF.

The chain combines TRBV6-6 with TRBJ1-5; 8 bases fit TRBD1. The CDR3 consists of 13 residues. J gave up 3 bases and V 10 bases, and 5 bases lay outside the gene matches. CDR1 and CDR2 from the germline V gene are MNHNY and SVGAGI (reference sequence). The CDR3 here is CATVTGDNQPQHF. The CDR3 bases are TGTGCCACCGTGACAGGGGACAATCAGCCCCAGCATTTT.

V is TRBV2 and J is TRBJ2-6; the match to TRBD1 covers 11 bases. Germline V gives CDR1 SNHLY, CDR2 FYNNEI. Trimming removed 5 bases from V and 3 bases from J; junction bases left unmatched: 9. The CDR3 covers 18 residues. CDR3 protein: CASSRTGGLWGGANVLTF. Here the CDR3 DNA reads TGTGCCAGCAGTCGGACAGGGGGCCTATGGGGTGGGGCCAACGTCCTGACTTTC.

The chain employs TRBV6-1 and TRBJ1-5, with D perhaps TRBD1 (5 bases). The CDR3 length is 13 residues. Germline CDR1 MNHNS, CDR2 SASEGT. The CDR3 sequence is CVTDSSVSQPQHF. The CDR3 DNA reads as TGTGTTACTGACAGTTCTGTCAGTCAGCCCCAGCATTTT.

The CDR3 is CASRRTGLDGYTF. The CDR3 DNA sequence: TGTGCCAGCAGGCGGACAGGGCTGGATGGCTACACCTTC. The chain recombines TRBV6-4 with TRBJ1-2; 8 positions match TRBD1. The CDR3 has 13 amino acids. Germline loops: CDR1 MRHNA, CDR2 SNTAGT. J was trimmed by 6 bases and V by 6 bases; bases with no gene match: 6.